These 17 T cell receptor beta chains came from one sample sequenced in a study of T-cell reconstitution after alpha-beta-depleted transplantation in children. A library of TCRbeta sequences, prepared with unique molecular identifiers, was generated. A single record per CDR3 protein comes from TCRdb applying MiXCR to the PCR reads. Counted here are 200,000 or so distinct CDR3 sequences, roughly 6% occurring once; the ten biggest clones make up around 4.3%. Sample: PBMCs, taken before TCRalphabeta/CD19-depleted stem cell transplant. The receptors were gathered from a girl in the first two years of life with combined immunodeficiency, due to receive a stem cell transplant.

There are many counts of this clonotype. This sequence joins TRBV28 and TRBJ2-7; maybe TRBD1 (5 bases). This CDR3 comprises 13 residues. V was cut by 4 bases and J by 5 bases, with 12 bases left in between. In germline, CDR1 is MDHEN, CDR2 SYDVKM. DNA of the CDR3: TGTGCCAGCAGTTCTCCAGGGAACGACGAGCAGTACTTC. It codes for CASSSPGNDEQYF.

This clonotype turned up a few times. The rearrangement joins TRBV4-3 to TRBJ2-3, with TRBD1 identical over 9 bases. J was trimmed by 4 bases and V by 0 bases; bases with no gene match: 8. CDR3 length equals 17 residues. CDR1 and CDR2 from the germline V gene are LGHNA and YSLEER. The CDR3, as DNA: TGCGCCAGCAGCCAAGATCCGGGACAGGGTGATTCAGATACGCAGTATTTT. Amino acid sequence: CASSQDPGQGDSDTQYF.

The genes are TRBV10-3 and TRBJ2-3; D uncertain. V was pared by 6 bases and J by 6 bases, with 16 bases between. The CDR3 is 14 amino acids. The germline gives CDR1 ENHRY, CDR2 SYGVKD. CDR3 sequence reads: CAISHVGLSDTQYF. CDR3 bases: TGTGCCATCAGCCACGTAGGCCTATCTGATACGCAGTATTTT.

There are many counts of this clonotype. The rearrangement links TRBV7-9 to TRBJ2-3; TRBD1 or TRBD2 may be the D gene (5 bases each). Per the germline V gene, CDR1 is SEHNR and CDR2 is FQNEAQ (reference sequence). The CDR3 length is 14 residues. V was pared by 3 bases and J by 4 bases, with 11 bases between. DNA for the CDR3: TGTGCCAGCAGCTTCAGGGAGAGACCAGATACGCAGTATTTT. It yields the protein CASSFRERPDTQYF.

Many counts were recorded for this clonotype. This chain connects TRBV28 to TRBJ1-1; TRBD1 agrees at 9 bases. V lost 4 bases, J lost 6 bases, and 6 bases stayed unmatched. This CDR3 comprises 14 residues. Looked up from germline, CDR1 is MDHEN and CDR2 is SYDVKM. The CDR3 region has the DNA TGTGCCAGCAGTTACCGGGACAGGGATGCTGAAGCTTTCTTT. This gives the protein CASSYRDRDAEAFF.

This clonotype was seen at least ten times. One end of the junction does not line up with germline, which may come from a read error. The CDR3 sequence is CASSSSSEQYF. The CDR3 DNA is TGTGCCAGCAGCTCTTCCTCCGAGCAGTACTTC. The chain links TRBV7-6 to TRBJ2-7; unclear D gene. CDR1 and CDR2 from the germline V gene are SGHVS and FNYEAQ. CDR3 length: 11 residues. Filled out from reference TRBV7-6 and TRBJ2-7, the complete variable domain reads GAGVSQSPRYKVTKRGQDVALRCDPISGHVSLYWYRQALGQGPEFLTYFNYEAQQDKSGLPNDRFSAERPEGSISTLTIQRTEQRDSAMYRCASSSSSEQYFGPGTRLTVT.

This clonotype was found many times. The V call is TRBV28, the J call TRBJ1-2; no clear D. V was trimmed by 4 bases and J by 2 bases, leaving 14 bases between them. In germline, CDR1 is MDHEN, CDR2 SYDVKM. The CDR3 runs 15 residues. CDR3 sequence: CASSSTASSNYGYTF. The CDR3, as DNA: TGTGCCAGCAGTTCCACCGCTAGTTCCAACTATGGCTACACCTTC.

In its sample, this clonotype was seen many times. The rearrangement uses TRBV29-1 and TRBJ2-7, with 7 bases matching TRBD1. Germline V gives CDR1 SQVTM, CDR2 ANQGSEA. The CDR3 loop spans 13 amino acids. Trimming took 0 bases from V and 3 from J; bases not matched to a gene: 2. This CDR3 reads CSVEDNRGYEQYF. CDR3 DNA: TGCAGCGTTGAAGATAACAGGGGCTACGAGCAGTACTTC.

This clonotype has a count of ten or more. The CDR3 is CSARQGTDTQYF. Written as DNA, the CDR3 is TGCAGTGCAAGACAGGGCACAGATACGCAGTATTTT. The chain joins TRBV20-1 to TRBJ2-3, with a weak D call TRBD1 (6 bases). V dropped 6 bases and J dropped 1 base, with 8 bases sitting between them. Germline loops: CDR1 DFQATT, CDR2 SNEGSKA (reference sequence). The CDR3 runs to 12 residues.

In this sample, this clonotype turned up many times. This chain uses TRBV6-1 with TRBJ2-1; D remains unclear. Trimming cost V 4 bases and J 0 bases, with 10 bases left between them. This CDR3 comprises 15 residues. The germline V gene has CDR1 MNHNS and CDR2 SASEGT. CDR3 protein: CASSGGLFSYNEQFF. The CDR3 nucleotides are TGTGCCAGCAGTGGAGGTTTATTCTCCTACAATGAGCAGTTCTTC.

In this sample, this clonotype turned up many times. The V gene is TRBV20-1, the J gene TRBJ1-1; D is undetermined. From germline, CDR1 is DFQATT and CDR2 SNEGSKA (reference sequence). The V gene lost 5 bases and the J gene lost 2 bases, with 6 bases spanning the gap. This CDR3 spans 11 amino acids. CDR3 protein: CSAPVNTEAFF. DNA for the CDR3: TGCAGTGCTCCAGTTAACACTGAAGCTTTCTTT.

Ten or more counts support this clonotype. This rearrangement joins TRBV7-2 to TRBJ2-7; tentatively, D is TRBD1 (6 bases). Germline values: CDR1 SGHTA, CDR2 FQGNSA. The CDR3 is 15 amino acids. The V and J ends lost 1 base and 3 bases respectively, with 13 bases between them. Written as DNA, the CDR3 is TGTGCCAGCAGCTTAGGGCTTGGCAGGGGCTACGAGCAGTACTTC. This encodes CASSLGLGRGYEQYF.

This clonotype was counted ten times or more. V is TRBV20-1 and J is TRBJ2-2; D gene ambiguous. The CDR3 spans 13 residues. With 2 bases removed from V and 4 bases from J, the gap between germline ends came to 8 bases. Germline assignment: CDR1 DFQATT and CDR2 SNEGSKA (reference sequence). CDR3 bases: TGCAGTGCTAGATGGAAGTTCACCGGGGAGCTGTTTTTT. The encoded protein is CSARWKFTGELFF.

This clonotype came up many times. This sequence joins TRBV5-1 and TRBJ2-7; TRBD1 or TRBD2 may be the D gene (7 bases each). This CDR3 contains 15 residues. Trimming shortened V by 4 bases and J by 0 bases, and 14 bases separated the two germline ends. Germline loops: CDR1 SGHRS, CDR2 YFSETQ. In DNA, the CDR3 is TGCGCCAGCAGCAGCGGGACAGCGTTCTCCTACGAGCAGTACTTC. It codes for CASSSGTAFSYEQYF.

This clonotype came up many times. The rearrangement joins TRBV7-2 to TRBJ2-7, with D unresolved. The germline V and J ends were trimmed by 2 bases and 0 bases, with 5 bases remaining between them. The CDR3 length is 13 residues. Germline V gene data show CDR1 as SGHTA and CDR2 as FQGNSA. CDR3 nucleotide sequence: TGTGCCAGCAGCTTAATGTCCTCCTACGAGCAGTACTTC. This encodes CASSLMSSYEQYF.

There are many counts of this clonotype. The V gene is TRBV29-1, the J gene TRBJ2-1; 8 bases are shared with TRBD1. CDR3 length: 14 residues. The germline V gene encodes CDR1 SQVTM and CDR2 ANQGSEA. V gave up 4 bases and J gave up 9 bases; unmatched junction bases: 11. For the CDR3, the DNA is TGCAGCGTTGTTGGTGGGACAGGTTTTGGTGAGCAGTTCTTC. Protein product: CSVVGGTGFGEQFF.

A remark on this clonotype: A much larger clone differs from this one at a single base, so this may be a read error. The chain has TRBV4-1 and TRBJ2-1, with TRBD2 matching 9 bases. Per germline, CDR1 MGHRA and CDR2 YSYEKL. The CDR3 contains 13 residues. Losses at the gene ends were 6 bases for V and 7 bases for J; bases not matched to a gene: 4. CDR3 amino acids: CASRRGGQNEQFF. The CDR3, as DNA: TGCGCCAGCAGGCGGGGGGGCCAGAATGAGCAGTTCTTC.